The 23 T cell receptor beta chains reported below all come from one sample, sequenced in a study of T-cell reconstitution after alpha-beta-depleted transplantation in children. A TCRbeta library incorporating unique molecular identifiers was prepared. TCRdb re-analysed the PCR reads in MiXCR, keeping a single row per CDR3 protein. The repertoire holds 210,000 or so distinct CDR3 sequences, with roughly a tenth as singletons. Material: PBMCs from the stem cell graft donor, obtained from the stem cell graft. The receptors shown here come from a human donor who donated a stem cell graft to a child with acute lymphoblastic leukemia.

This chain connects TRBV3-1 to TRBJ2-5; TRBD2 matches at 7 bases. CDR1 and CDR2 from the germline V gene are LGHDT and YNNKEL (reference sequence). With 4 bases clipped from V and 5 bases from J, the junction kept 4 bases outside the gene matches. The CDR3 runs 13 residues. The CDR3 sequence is CASSPVSGETQYF. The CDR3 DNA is TGTGCCAGCAGCCCAGTTAGCGGGGAGACCCAGTACTTC.

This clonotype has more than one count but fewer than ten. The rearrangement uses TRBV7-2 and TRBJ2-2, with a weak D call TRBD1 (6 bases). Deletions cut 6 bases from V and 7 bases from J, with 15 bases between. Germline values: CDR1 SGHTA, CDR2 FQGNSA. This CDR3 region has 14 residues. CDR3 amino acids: CASSTNGGRGELFF. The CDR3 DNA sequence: TGTGCCAGCAGTACGAATGGGGGCCGCGGGGAGCTGTTTTTT.

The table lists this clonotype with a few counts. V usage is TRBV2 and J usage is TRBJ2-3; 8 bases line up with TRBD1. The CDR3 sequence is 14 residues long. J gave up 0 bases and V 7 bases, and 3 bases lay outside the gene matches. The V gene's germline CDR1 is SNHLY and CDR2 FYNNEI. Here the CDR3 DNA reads TGTGCCAGCAAGGACAGGGCCAGCACAGATACGCAGTATTTT. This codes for CASKDRASTDTQYF.

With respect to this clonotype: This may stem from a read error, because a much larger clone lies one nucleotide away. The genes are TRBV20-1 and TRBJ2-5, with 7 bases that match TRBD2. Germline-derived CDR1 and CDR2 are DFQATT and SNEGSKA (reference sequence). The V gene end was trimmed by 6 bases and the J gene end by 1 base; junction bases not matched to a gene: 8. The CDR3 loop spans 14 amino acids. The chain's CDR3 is CSAILAATQETQYF. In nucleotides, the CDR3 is TGCAGTGCAATCCTAGCGGCGACCCAAGAGACCCAGTACTTC.

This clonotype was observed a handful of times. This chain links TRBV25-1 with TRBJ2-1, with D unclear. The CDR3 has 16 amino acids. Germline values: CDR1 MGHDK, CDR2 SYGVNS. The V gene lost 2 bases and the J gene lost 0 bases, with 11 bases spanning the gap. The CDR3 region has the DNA TGTGCCAGCAGTGAAACCCGGAAGAGCTCCTACAATGAGCAGTTCTTC. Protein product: CASSETRKSSYNEQFF. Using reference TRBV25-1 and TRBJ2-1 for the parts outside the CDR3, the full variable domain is EADIYQTPRYLVIGTGKKITLECSQTMGHDKMYWYQQDPGMELHLIHYSYGVNSTEKGDLSSESTVSRIRTEHFPLTLESARPSHTSQYLCASSETRKSSYNEQFFGPGTRLTVL.

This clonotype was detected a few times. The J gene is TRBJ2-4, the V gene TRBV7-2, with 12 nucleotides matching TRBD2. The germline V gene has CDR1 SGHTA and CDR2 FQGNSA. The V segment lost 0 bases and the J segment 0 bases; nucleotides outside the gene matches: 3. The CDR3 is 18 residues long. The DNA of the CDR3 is TGTGCCAGCAGCTTAGCGCTAGCGGGGGGGCTAGCCAAAAACATTCAGTACTTC. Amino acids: CASSLALAGGLAKNIQYF.

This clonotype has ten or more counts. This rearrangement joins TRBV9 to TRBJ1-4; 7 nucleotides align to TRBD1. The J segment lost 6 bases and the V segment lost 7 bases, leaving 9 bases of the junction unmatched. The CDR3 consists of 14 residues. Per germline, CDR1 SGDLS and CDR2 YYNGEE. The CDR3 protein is CASGDREEDEKLFF. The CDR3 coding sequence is TGTGCCAGCGGCGACAGGGAAGAGGATGAAAAACTGTTTTTT. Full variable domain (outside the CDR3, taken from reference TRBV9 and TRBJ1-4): DSGVTQTPKHLITATGQRVTLRCSPRSGDLSVYWYQQSLDQGLQFLIQYYNGEERAKGNILERFSAQQFPDLHSELNLSSLELGDSALYFCASGDREEDEKLFFGSGTQLSVL.

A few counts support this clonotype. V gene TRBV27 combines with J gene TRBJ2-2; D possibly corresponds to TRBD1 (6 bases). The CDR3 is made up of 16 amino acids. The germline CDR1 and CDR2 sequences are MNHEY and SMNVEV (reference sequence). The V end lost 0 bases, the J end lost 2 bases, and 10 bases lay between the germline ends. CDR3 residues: CASSLSGHLNTGELFF. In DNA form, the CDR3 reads TGTGCCAGCAGTTTATCGGGACACCTAAACACCGGGGAGCTGTTTTTT.

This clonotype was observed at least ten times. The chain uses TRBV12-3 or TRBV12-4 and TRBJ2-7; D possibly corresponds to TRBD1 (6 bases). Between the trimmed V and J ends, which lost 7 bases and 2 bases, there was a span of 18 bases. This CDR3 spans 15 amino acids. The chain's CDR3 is CASTMDSGGTYEQYF. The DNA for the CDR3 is TGTGCCAGCACAATGGACAGTGGGGGAACCTACGAGCAGTACTTC.

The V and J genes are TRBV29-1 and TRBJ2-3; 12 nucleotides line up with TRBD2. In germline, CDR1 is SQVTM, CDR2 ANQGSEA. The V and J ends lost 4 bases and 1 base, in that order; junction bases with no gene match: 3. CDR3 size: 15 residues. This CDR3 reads CSVARTSGGTDTQYF. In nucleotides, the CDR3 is TGCAGCGTTGCCCGGACTAGCGGGGGCACAGATACGCAGTATTTT.

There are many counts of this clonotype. The CDR3 reads CSVARATDTQYF. The CDR3 region has the DNA TGCAGCGTTGCCAGAGCCACAGATACGCAGTATTTT. J is TRBJ2-3 and V is TRBV29-1; the D is unclear. This CDR3 comprises 12 residues. V shed 4 bases and J shed 2 bases, with 7 bases lying between them. Germline V gene lookup returns CDR1 SQVTM and CDR2 ANQGSEA.

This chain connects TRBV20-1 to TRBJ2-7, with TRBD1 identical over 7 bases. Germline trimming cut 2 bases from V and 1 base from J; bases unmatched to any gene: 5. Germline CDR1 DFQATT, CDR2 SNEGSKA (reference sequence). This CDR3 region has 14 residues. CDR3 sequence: CSARPQGRSYEQYF. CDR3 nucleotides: TGCAGTGCTAGACCACAGGGGAGATCCTACGAGCAGTACTTC.

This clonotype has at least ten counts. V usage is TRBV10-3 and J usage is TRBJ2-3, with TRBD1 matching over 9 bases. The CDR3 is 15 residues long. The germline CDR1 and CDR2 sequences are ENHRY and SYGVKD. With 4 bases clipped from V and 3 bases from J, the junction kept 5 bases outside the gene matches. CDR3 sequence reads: CAISGWDRETDTQYF. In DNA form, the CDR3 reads TGTGCCATCAGTGGATGGGACAGGGAAACAGATACGCAGTATTTT.

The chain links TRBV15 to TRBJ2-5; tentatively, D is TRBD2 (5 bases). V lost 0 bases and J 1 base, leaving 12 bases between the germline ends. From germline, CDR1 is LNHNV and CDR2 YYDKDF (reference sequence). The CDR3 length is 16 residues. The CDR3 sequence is CATSREPLAGQETQYF. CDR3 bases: TGTGCCACCAGCAGAGAGCCCCTGGCGGGCCAAGAGACCCAGTACTTC.

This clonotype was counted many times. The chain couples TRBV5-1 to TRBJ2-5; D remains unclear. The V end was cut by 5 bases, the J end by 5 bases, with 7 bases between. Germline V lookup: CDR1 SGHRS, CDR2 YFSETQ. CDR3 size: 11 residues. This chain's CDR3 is CASRVMETQYF. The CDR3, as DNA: TGCGCCAGCAGGGTCATGGAGACCCAGTACTTC.

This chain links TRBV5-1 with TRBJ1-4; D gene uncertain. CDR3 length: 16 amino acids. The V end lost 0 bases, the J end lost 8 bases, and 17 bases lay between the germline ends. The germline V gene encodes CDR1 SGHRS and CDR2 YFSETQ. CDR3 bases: TGCGCCAGCAGCTTGGATCCGGCCGGCTCGGACGAAAAACTGTTTTTT. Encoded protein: CASSLDPAGSDEKLFF.

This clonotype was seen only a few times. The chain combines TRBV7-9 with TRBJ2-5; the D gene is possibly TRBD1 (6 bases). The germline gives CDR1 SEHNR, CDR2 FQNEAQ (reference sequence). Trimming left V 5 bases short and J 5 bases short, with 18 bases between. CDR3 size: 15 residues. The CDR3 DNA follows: TGTGCCAGCAGCCCGAACCTCAGGGGCCTGGAGACCCAGTACTTC. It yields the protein CASSPNLRGLETQYF.

CDR3 sequence reads: CASSLAQGYNNEQFF. The DNA of the CDR3 is TGTGCCAGCAGCTTGGCGCAGGGATATAACAATGAGCAGTTCTTC. This chain connects TRBV7-8 to TRBJ2-1; a possible D gene is TRBD1 (5 bases). Germline CDR1 is SGHVS and CDR2 is FQNEAQ. With 3 bases removed from V and 5 bases from J, the gap between germline ends came to 14 bases. The CDR3 runs to 15 residues. The whole variable domain, remainder taken from reference TRBV7-8 and TRBJ2-1, is GAGVSQSPRYKVAKRGQDVALRCDPISGHVSLFWYQQALGQGPEFLTYFQNEAQLDKSGLPSDRFFAERPEGSVSTLKIQRTQQEDSAVYLCASSLAQGYNNEQFFGPGTRLTVL.

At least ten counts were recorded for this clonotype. Here the CDR3 reads CASDSGANNEQFF. The CDR3 DNA reads as TGTGCCAGTGATAGCGGGGCTAACAATGAGCAGTTCTTC. This chain uses TRBV28 with TRBJ2-1, with 8 bases lining up with TRBD2. The V segment lost 9 bases and the J segment 5 bases; nucleotides outside the gene matches: 6. Germline CDR1 is MDHEN and CDR2 is SYDVKM. The CDR3 loop spans 13 amino acids.

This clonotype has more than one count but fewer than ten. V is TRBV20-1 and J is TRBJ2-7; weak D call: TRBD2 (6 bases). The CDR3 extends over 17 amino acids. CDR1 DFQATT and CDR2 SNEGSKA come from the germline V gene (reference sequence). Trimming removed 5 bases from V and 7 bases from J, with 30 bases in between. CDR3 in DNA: TGCAGTGCTCTGGGGGAGGTGGAGACGGCTTTAGCTAGGGAGCAGTACTTC. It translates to CSALGEVETALAREQYF.

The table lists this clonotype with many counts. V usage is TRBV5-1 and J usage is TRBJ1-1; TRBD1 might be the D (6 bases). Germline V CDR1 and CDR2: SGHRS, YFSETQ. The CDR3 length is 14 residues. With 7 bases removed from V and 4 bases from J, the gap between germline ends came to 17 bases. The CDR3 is CASLETGMTTEAFF. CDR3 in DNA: TGCGCCAGCCTCGAAACAGGGATGACCACTGAAGCTTTCTTT.

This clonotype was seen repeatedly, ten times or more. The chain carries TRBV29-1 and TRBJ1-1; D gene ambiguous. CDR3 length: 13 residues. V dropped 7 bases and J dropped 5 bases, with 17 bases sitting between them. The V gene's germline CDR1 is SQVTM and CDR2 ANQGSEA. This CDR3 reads CSARILAGTEAFF. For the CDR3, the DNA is TGCAGCGCCCGTATCCTGGCCGGAACTGAAGCTTTCTTT.

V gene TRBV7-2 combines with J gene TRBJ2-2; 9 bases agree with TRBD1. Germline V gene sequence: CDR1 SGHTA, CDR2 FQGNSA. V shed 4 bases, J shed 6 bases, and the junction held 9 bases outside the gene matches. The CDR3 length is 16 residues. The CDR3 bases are TGTGCCAGCAGCTCACAGGGACAGGGAGGGGCCGGGGAGCTGTTTTTT. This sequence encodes CASSSQGQGGAGELFF.